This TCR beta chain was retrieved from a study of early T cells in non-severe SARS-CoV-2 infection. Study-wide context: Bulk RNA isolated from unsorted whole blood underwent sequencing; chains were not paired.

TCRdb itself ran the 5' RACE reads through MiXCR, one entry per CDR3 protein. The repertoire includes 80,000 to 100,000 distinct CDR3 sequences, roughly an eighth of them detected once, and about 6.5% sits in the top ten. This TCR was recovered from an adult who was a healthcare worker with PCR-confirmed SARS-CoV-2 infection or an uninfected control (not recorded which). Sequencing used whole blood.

The DNA of the CDR3 is TGTGCCAGCAGCTTACAGTCCGCTCAGGGGGCTGGCTACACCTTC. Its protein is CASSLQSAQGAGYTF. The chain recombines TRBV7-2 with TRBJ1-2, with 8 bases identical to TRBD1. CDR3 length equals 15 residues. Germline assignment: CDR1 SGHTA and CDR2 FQGNSA. With V trimmed by 2 bases and J by 7 bases, 9 bases remained unmatched.